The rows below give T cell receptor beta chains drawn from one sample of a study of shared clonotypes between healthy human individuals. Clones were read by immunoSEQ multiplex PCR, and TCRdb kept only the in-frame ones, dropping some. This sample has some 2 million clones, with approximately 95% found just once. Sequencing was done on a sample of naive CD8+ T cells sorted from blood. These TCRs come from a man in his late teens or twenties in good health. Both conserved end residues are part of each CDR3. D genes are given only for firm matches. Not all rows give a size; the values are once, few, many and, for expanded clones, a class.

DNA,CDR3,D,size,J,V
TGTGCCTCAAGCAGGGGCGTGGAGTCTGAAGCTTTCTTT,CASSRGVESEAFF,.,.,TRBJ1-1,TRBV10-3
TGTGCCAGAAGCTTGGAGAAGGTTGTCAGGGGGCGCACAGATACGCAGTATTTT,CARSLEKVVRGRTDTQYF,TRBD1,.,TRBJ2-3,TRBV5-3
TGTGCCAGCAGTTTAATCATTGGACAGGGGGCCACTGAAGCTTTCTTT,CASSLIIGQGATEAFF,TRBD1,.,TRBJ1-1,TRBV27
TGTGCCAGTAGTATTTCGGGGAACACCGGGGAGCTGTTTTTT,CASSISGNTGELFF,.,few,TRBJ2-2,TRBV19
TGTGCCAGTAGTGTTACTAGCGCCGGGGAGCTGTTTTTT,CASSVTSAGELFF,TRBD2,.,TRBJ2-2,TRBV19
TGTGCCAGCAGCTTCGGGACTAGCGGGGTGCAAGAGACCCAGTACTTC,CASSFGTSGVQETQYF,TRBD2,.,TRBJ2-5,TRBV5-6
TGCGCCAGCAGCTTCAGACTAGCGGGAGCCAATGAGCAGTTCTTC,CASSFRLAGANEQFF,TRBD2,.,TRBJ2-1,TRBV5-1
TGTGCCAGCAGCGTAGCAAGGGGGGAGCTGTTTTTT,CASSVARGELFF,.,.,TRBJ2-2,TRBV9
TGTGCCAGCAGCTTAGGAGGGATCTCCTACGAGCAGTACTTC,CASSLGGISYEQYF,.,once,TRBJ2-7,TRBV13
TGTGCCAGCAGCACCGGACTAACCGGGGAGCTGTTTTTT,CASSTGLTGELFF,.,.,TRBJ2-2,TRBV5-6
TGTGCCAGCAGCGTAGGGGCAGGGAAGCTGTACGAGCAGTACTTC,CASSVGAGKLYEQYF,.,.,TRBJ2-7,TRBV9
TGTGCCAGTAGTATTTTGGGCGGACAGGGGATCGGCGAGCAGTACTTC,CASSILGGQGIGEQYF,TRBD1,.,TRBJ2-7,TRBV19
TGTGCCAGCATGAGGGGCTACAATGAGCAGTTCTTC,CASMRGYNEQFF,.,.,TRBJ2-1,TRBV7-9
TGTGCCAGCAGCATTCGGGACAGCTTCTACGAGCAGTACTTC,CASSIRDSFYEQYF,TRBD1,.,TRBJ2-7,TRBV11-2
TGTGCCAGCAGCTTGACTAGCGGGACCATACGCGAGCAGTACTTC,CASSLTSGTIREQYF,TRBD2,.,TRBJ2-7,TRBV5-6
TGCGCCAGCAGCCCTCGACTAGCGGAATACTCCTACGAGCAGTACTTC,CASSPRLAEYSYEQYF,TRBD2,.,TRBJ2-7,TRBV4-1
TGTGCCAGCAGCGTAGCTGAAGCCCTCGGGACAGGGGGCTACGAGCAGTACTTC,CASSVAEALGTGGYEQYF,TRBD1,.,TRBJ2-7,TRBV9
TGTGCCAGCAGTCCAGGGACACCTTACGAGCAGTACTTC,CASSPGTPYEQYF,.,.,TRBJ2-7,TRBV27
TGTGCCTGGAGAATGGGAGAGGCGGATTCACCCCTCCACTTT,CAWRMGEADSPLHF,.,.,TRBJ1-6,TRBV30
TGTGCCAGCACCTCCCCCAGGGACATGAACACTGAAGCTTTCTTT,CASTSPRDMNTEAFF,.,.,TRBJ1-1,TRBV28
TGTGCCAGCAGCTTTCCGGGAGGGGTGCATGGCGAGCAGTACTTC,CASSFPGGVHGEQYF,TRBD2,.,TRBJ2-7,TRBV7-9
TGTGCCAGCAGTTACGGGGGCTCGGTTCGGGCCCAGTACTTC,CASSYGGSVRAQYF,.,.,TRBJ2-5,TRBV11-2
TGTGCCAGCAGATTAACAGCTACGAACACCGGGGAGCTGTTTTTT,CASRLTATNTGELFF,.,.,TRBJ2-2,TRBV27
TGTGCCAGCAGCGTAACAGGAGACGCTAACTATGGCTACACCTTC,CASSVTGDANYGYTF,.,.,TRBJ1-2,TRBV9
TGTGCCAGCAGTTACTGGTCGGGGGAGAGCACAGATACGCAGTATTTT,CASSYWSGESTDTQYF,.,.,TRBJ2-3,TRBV6-5
TGTGCCTGGACTAGCGGGGGGTTCGAGCAGTACTTC,CAWTSGGFEQYF,TRBD2,once,TRBJ2-7,TRBV30
TGTGCCAGCAGTGAAGCGGTCCAGGGTGGCTACACCTTC,CASSEAVQGGYTF,.,.,TRBJ1-2,TRBV6-1
TGTGCCAGCAAGGGCAGTTCCACCTATGGCTACACCTTC,CASKGSSTYGYTF,.,.,TRBJ1-2,TRBV2
TGTGCCAGCAGTTTAAGGTCAGGGGCAAGAGATACGCAGTATTTT,CASSLRSGARDTQYF,.,.,TRBJ2-3,TRBV27
TGTGCCAGCAGCGCCGGCCGACTTAACACTGAAGCTTTCTTT,CASSAGRLNTEAFF,.,.,TRBJ1-1,TRBV2
TGCGCCAGCAGCGAGGACCGAGGAGTGGATACGCAGTATTTT,CASSEDRGVDTQYF,.,.,TRBJ2-3,TRBV4-1
TGTGCCAGCAGCTCTGGGACAGTTGGAGAGCAGTACTTC,CASSSGTVGEQYF,TRBD1,.,TRBJ2-7,TRBV6-5
TGTGCCAGCAGAGGGTGGGACACGGAAGGCTATGGCTACACCTTC,CASRGWDTEGYGYTF,.,.,TRBJ1-2,TRBV6-1
TGTGCCAGCAGCTCCGGGACTAGCGGGAGCATCGATGAGCAGTTCTTC,CASSSGTSGSIDEQFF,TRBD2,once,TRBJ2-1,TRBV5-6
TGTGCCAGCACCTCGATGGGGGGCTACTACGAGCAGTACTTC,CASTSMGGYYEQYF,.,once,TRBJ2-7,TRBV5-6
TGCGCCAGCAGTGTCAGCGGGAGGAACAATGAGCAGTTCTTC,CASSVSGRNNEQFF,TRBD2,.,TRBJ2-1,TRBV10-2
TGTGCCAGCTCCATGGGGGGGGCTGAAGCTTTCTTT,CASSMGGAEAFF,.,.,TRBJ1-1,TRBV5-6
TGTGCCAGCAGTCGCCGAGGGCCCCAAGATACGCAGTATTTT,CASSRRGPQDTQYF,.,.,TRBJ2-3,TRBV27
TGTGCTAGTGGACAGGGGACGGGTTATAATTCACCCCTCCACTTT,CASGQGTGYNSPLHF,TRBD1,.,TRBJ1-6,TRBV12-5
TGTGCCAGCAGTGCCCCGTACGAGCAGTACTTC,CASSAPYEQYF,.,.,TRBJ2-7,TRBV6-5
TGCAGCCTTGGGGGGGATAACACCGGGGAGCTGTTTTTT,CSLGGDNTGELFF,TRBD2,.,TRBJ2-2,TRBV29-1
TGTGCCACCTGGGACGGAGGGCTAAGGGAAAAACTGTTTTTT,CATWDGGLREKLFF,.,.,TRBJ1-4,TRBV19
TGTGCCAGCAGTTATGGGGGGCCCTCCTACGAGCAGTACTTC,CASSYGGPSYEQYF,.,once,TRBJ2-7,TRBV6-5
TGTGCCAGCAGCTCATTGGGACAGGGGTTAGAGCAGTTCTTC,CASSSLGQGLEQFF,TRBD1,.,TRBJ2-1,TRBV7-9
TGCGCCAGCAGCCAAGACTTATACGGGACGAGCTCCTACAATGAGCAGTTCTTC,CASSQDLYGTSSYNEQFF,.,.,TRBJ2-1,TRBV4-3
TGTGCCAGCAGCGCCGGGGGGGTCTCCTACGAGCAGTACTTC,CASSAGGVSYEQYF,TRBD2,.,TRBJ2-7,TRBV9
TGCGCCAGCAGCCAAGCGGGTACAGATACGCAGTATTTT,CASSQAGTDTQYF,.,.,TRBJ2-3,TRBV4-1
TGTGCCAGTAGTATAGGACCCTACGAGCAGTACTTC,CASSIGPYEQYF,.,once,TRBJ2-7,TRBV19
TGCGCCAGCAGCCAAGGGGGACAGGGGGCTTACGAGCAGTACTTC,CASSQGGQGAYEQYF,TRBD1,.,TRBJ2-7,TRBV4-3
TGTGCCAGCAGTCCTATAGTAGGGGCGTATGGCAATCAGCCCCAGCATTTT,CASSPIVGAYGNQPQHF,.,.,TRBJ1-5,TRBV27
TGTGCCAGCAGCGTAGGAGGGGCCGCAGGGCCGGCACAAGAGACCCAGTACTTC,CASSVGGAAGPAQETQYF,.,once,TRBJ2-5,TRBV9
TGTGCCAGCAGCAGCTCGGCGGGCTACTCCTACGAGCAGTACTTC,CASSSSAGYSYEQYF,.,.,TRBJ2-7,TRBV5-6
TGTGCCAGCAGCTTAGCGACAGGGACAGCCTTTTATGGCTACACCTTC,CASSLATGTAFYGYTF,TRBD1,.,TRBJ1-2,TRBV7-6
TGTGCCAGCAGCTTGGTCGGAAATTCTTACGAGCAGTACTTC,CASSLVGNSYEQYF,.,.,TRBJ2-7,TRBV5-6
TGTGCCAGCAGCTCAACGGTAGCGGGACAGTGGAATTATGGCTACACCTTC,CASSSTVAGQWNYGYTF,TRBD1,.,TRBJ1-2,TRBV7-9
TGTGCCATCAGTGAGCTCCCTTTTGACACAGATACGCAGTATTTT,CAISELPFDTDTQYF,.,.,TRBJ2-3,TRBV10-3
TGTGCCAGCAGCTTACCACGACAGGGTTATAAAACCGGGGAGCTGTTTTTT,CASSLPRQGYKTGELFF,TRBD1,.,TRBJ2-2,TRBV7-6
TGCGCCAGCAGCCAAGAACCCCTAGGGGGAGGAGGCTTTAGCAATCAGCCCCAGCATTTT,CASSQEPLGGGGFSNQPQHF,.,.,TRBJ1-5,TRBV4-3
TGTGCCAGCACCCTCGAAGGGTCGGGCTACGAGCAGTACTTC,CASTLEGSGYEQYF,.,.,TRBJ2-7,TRBV28
TGTGCCAGCAGCGTACAGGGGGGCGGTCAGCCCCAGCATTTT,CASSVQGGGQPQHF,TRBD1,.,TRBJ1-5,TRBV5-4